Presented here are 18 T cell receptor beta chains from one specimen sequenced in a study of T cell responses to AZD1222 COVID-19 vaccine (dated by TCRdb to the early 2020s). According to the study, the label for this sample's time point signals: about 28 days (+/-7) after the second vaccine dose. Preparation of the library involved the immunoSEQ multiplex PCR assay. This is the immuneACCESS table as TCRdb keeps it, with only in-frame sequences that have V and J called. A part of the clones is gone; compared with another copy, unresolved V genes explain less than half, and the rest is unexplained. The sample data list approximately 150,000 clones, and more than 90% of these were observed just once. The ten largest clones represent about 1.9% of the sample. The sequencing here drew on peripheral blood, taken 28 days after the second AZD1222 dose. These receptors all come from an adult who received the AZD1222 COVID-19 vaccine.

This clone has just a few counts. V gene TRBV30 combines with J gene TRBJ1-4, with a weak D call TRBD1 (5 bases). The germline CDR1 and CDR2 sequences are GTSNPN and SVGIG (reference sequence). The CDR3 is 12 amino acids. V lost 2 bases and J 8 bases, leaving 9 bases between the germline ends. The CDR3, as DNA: TGTGCCTGGAGTAAGGGGCCGGAAAAACTGTTTTTT. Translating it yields CAWSKGPEKLFF.

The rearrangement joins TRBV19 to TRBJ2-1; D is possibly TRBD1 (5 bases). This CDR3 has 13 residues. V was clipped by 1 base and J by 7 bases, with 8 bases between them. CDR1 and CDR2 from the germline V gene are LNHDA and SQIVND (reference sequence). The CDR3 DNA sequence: TGTGCCAGTAGTATAGGGGGCGGAAATGAGCAGTTCTTC. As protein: CASSIGGGNEQFF.

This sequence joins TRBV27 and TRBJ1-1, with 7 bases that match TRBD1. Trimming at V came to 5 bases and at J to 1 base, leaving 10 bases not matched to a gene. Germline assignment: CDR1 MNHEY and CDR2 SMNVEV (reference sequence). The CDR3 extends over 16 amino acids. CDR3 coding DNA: TGTGCCAGCAGTATATTAGCCGGGACAGAGAACACTGAAGCTTTCTTT. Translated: CASSILAGTENTEAFF.

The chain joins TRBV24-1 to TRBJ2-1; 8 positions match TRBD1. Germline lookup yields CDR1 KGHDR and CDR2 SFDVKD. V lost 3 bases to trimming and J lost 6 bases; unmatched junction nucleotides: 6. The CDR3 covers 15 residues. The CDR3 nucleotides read TGTGCCACCAGTGATGCGACAGGGGCTCTCAATGAGCAGTTCTTC. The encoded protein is CATSDATGALNEQFF.

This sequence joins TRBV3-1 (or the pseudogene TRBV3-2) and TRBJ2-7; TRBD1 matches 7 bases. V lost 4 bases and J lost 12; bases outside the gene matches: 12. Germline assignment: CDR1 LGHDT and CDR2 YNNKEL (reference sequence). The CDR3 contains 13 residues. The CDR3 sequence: CASSRRDSSFLYF. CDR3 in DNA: TGTGCCAGCAGCCGCCGGGACAGCTCTTTTTTGTACTTC.

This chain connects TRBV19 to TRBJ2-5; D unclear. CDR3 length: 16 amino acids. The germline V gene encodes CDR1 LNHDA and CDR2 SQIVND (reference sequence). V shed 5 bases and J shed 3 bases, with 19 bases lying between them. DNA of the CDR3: TGTGCCAGTAGTCCCTCCCCCGGGCCGCCAAAAGAGACCCAGTACTTC. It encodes CASSPSPGPPKETQYF.

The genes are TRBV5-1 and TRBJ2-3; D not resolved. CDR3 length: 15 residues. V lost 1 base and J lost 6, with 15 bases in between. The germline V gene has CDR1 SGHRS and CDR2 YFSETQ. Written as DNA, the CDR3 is TGCGCCAGCAGCTTGTTCGGAGCTGTCCCGGATACGCAGTATTTT. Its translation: CASSLFGAVPDTQYF.

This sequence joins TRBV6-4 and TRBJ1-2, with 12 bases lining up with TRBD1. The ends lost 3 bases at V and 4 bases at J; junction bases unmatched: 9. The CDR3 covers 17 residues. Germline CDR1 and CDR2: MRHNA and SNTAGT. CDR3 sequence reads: CASSEFGTGGAGYGYTF. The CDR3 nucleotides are TGTGCCAGCAGTGAATTTGGGACAGGGGGCGCGGGCTATGGCTACACCTTC.

The CDR3 is CASSPGTSGGELFF. The CDR3 bases are TGCGCCAGCAGCCCGGGGACCTCCGGCGGGGAGCTGTTTTTT. The gene calls are TRBV5-1 and TRBJ2-2, with D perhaps given as TRBD1 or TRBD2 (5 bases each). V was cut by 4 bases and J by 7 bases, with 14 bases left in between. The V gene's germline CDR1 is SGHRS and CDR2 YFSETQ. The CDR3 is 14 amino acids.

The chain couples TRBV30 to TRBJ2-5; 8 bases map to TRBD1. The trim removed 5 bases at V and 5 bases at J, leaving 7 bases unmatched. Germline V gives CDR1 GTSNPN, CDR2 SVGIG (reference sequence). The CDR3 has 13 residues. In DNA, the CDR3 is TGTGCCTGGGAGGACAGGGTTGGGGAGACCCAGTACTTC. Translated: CAWEDRVGETQYF.

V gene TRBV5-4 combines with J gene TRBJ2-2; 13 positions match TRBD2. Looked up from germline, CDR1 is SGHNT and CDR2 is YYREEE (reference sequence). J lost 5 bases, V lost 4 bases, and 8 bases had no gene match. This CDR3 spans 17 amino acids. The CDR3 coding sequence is TGTGCCAGCAGCGCCGGACTAGCGGGGGCCCCAACCGGGGAGCTGTTTTTT. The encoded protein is CASSAGLAGAPTGELFF.

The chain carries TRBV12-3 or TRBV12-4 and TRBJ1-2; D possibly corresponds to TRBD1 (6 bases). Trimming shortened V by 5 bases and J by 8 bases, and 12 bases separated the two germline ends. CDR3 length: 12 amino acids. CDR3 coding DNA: TGTGCCAGCAGTAAACAGGGACACGGCTACACCTTC. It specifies CASSKQGHGYTF.

CDR3 protein: CASIEGSNTGELFF. As DNA, the CDR3 is TGTGCCAGCATCGAGGGGTCGAACACCGGGGAGCTGTTTTTT. The chain uses TRBV7-9 and TRBJ2-2; D may be TRBD1 or TRBD2 (5 bases each). This CDR3 region has 14 residues. CDR1 and CDR2 (germline): SEHNR, FQNEAQ (reference sequence). Trimming cost V 7 bases and J 0 bases, with 9 bases left between them.

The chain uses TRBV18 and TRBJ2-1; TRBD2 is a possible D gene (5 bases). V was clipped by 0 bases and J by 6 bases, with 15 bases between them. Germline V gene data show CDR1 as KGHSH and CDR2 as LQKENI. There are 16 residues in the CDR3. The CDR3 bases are TGTGCCAGCTCACCACCGTTGGCTTCCCGGGGCAATGAGCAGTTCTTC. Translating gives CASSPPLASRGNEQFF.

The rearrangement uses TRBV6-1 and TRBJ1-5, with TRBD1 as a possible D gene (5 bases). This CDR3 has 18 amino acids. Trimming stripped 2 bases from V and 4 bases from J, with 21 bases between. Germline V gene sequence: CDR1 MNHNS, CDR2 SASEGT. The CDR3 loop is CASSESYGTADRNQPQHF. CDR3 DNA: TGTGCCAGCAGTGAATCTTACGGGACGGCAGATAGGAATCAGCCCCAGCATTTT.

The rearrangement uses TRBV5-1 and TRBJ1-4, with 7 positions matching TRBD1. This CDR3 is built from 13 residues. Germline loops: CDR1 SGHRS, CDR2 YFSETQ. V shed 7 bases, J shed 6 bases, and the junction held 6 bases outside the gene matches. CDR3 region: CASGDRVDEKLFF. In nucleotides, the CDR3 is TGCGCCAGCGGAGACAGGGTGGATGAAAAACTGTTTTTT. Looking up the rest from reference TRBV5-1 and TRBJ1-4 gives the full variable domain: KAGVTQTPRYLIKTRGQQVTLSCSPISGHRSVSWYQQTPGQGLQFLFEYFSETQRNKGNFPGRFSGRQFSNSRSEMNVSTLELGDSALYLCASGDRVDEKLFFGSGTQLSVL.

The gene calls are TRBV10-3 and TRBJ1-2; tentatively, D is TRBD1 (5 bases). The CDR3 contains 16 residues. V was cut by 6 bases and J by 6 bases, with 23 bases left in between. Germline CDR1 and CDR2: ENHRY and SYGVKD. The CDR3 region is CAIRGKDVTDPNGYTF. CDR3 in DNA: TGTGCCATCAGGGGCAAGGACGTGACAGACCCCAATGGCTACACCTTC.

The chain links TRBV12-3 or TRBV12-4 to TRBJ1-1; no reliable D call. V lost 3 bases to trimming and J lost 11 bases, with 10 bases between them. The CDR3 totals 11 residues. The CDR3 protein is CASSFGLEAFF. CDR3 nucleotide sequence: TGTGCCAGCAGTTTCGGCCTGGAGGCTTTCTTT.